This T cell receptor (beta chain) emerged from a study of CXCR3-negative and CXCR3-positive naive CD8 T cells. Study details: Libraries each contributed about 1.5 +/- 0.3 million TRB reads, for about 135 million in total. General observations from the study: Similar TRBV-TRBJ usage was seen in naive cells (both CXCR3-negative and CXCR3-positive), but memory cells differed. Researchers report that CXCR3-positive naive cells carry more hydrophobic TRB CDR3s than CXCR3-negative naive cells.

Sorting yielded triplicates of approximately 300,000 cells for each CD8+ T cell subset. The method, 5' RACE with UMI labels, was used to prepare the TRB cDNA libraries. Following a re-call of the 5' RACE reads, TCRdb has one entry per CDR3 protein and lacks DNA. The sample features 150,000 to 180,000 distinct CDR3 sequences, with less than 0.55% in its top ten. Germline CDR1 reads SGHVS; CDR2 reads FQNEAQ. This CDR3 is 17 amino acids long. As to this clonotype: Its matching antigen is unknown.

This clonotype was sampled from a human donor in good health. Some clones in this sample may be carry-over from other donors' samples. Material: naive CXCR3+ CD8+ T cells from blood. Indicated subset: CD45RO-CCR7+CD27+CD95- naive CD8+ T cells expressing CXCR3 (TNR3+). The V and J genes are TRBV7-8 and TRBJ2-7; TCRdb designates TRBD2, a call that cannot be tested without DNA. The CDR3 loop reads CASSHVESLVSPYEQYF.